Listed below are T cell receptor beta chains from one sample, sequenced in a study of T-cell memory formation after mild COVID-19. One entry per CDR3 protein, called by TCRdb with MiXCR from the 5' RACE reads. The repertoire consists of 450,000 to 700,000 distinct CDR3 sequences, with about a sixth occurring once and the leading ten covering around 12%. Sequencing was carried out using PBMCs or a T cell subset sorted from them (not recorded which). These receptors were obtained from an adult woman who had mild COVID-19 (a few samples of this study predate the infection). Cell type and time point are not known. Each CDR3 is given with its conserved first and last residue. The order of the fields is V gene, clone size, J gene, D gene, CDR3 DNA, CDR3 protein. The D gene is left open where the match is weak. The size field is filled for only some rows; it gives once, few, many or a size class.

TRBV25-1	few	TRBJ1-3	.	TGTGCCAGCAAAGAGGAACCTGGAAACACCATATATTTT	CASKEEPGNTIYF
TRBV5-1	few	TRBJ1-1	TRBD1	TGCGCCAGCAGCGCGGGACAGTTAGTGACTGAAGCTTTCTTT	CASSAGQLVTEAFF
TRBV5-1	few	TRBJ2-3	TRBD1	TGCGCCAGCAGCTGGGGGGACAGGGGGGCAGGAGATACGCAGTATTTT	CASSWGDRGAGDTQYF
TRBV7-9	.	TRBJ1-2	TRBD1	TGTGCCAGCAGCCCCTGGGAGGGGGCCTCGGGCTACACCTTC	CASSPWEGASGYTF
TRBV5-6	few	TRBJ2-1	TRBD2	TGTGCCAGCCGGATGGAGGGGAGCGGGGGCTCCTACAATGAGCAGTTCTTC	CASRMEGSGGSYNEQFF
TRBV5-4	.	TRBJ2-7	.	TGTGCCAGCAGCTTGGAATCCCCCTACGAGCAGTACTTC	CASSLESPYEQYF
TRBV18	.	TRBJ2-7	.	TGTGCCAGCTCACCACCGCAGCGGAATTCCTACGAGCAGTACTTC	CASSPPQRNSYEQYF
TRBV7-8	.	TRBJ2-5	.	TGTGCCAGCAGCTTGGGGTCGGGAGTTTCCCAAGAGACCCAGTACTTC	CASSLGSGVSQETQYF
TRBV5-8	many	TRBJ2-1	.	TGTGCCAGCAGCTTGGCAGGGTACGGTGAGCAGTTCTTC	CASSLAGYGEQFF
TRBV12-3/TRBV12-4	few	TRBJ2-5	.	TGTGCCAGCAGTTTGACGACTCGAGAGACCCAGTACTTC	CASSLTTRETQYF
TRBV5-5	few	TRBJ2-3	.	TGTGCCAGCAGTCTGGGACAAGCTCAAGATACGCAGTATTTT	CASSLGQAQDTQYF
TRBV4-2	.	TRBJ1-2	TRBD1	TGTGCCAGCAGCTATGAGGGACAGGGGGCCTATGGCTACACCTTC	CASSYEGQGAYGYTF
TRBV29-1	.	TRBJ2-5	.	TGCAGCGTTGAAGCTCAACGGGGAGAGACCCAGTACTTC	CSVEAQRGETQYF
TRBV10-3	few	TRBJ2-3	.	TGTGCCATCAGTGCTGGTACAGATACGCAGTATTTT	CAISAGTDTQYF
TRBV5-4	many	TRBJ2-1	TRBD2	TGTGCCAGCAGAACGGGGGGGAGGAATGAGCAGTTCTTC	CASRTGGRNEQFF
TRBV27	.	TRBJ1-6	TRBD1	TGTGCCAGCAGTTTATCCAGGGACAGCAATTCACCCCTCCACTTT	CASSLSRDSNSPLHF
TRBV4-2	.	TRBJ2-7	.	TGTGCCAGCAGCCAAGCGGCGGCAGGGCGGTCCTACGAGCAGTACTTC	CASSQAAAGRSYEQYF
TRBV20-1	.	TRBJ1-2	.	TGCAGTGCTAGAGGGACAAAAAGAATAGACTATGGCTACACCTTC	CSARGTKRIDYGYTF
TRBV28	.	TRBJ1-5	.	TGTGCCAGCAGTTTAGTACAATGGAGCAATCAGCCCCAGCATTTT	CASSLVQWSNQPQHF
TRBV7-2	many	TRBJ2-5	.	TGTGCCAGCAGCTTACAGGCGGGAGAGACCCAGTACTTC	CASSLQAGETQYF
TRBV12-3/TRBV12-4	few	TRBJ1-4	.	TGTGCCAGCAGAAAAGGGGACACGACAACTAATGAAAAACTGTTTTTT	CASRKGDTTTNEKLFF
TRBV20-1	.	TRBJ1-2	.	TGCAGTGCTAGAGGGGGGGTCACTCGGCATACTTTCTATGGCTACACCTTC	CSARGGVTRHTFYGYTF
TRBV11-2	.	TRBJ2-1	.	TGTGCCAGCAGCACGGGAACGGAAATCAATCAGCAGTTCTTC	CASSTGTEINQQFF
TRBV5-1	many	TRBJ2-5	.	TGCGCCAGCAGCTTGGGGTCGGCAACCCACGAGGAGACCCAGTACTTC	CASSLGSATHEETQYF
TRBV20-1	.	TRBJ1-2	.	TGCAGTGCTAGAGATACTCATGGCTACACCTTC	CSARDTHGYTF
TRBV6-5	.	TRBJ2-5	TRBD1	TGTGCCAGCAGTTACTCTGCTGGGACAGGGCAAGAGACCCAGTACTTC	CASSYSAGTGQETQYF
TRBV20-1	many	TRBJ1-6	.	TGCAGTGCCCCATGGGGGGGCCGAGCCAATTCACCCCTCCACTTT	CSAPWGGRANSPLHF
TRBV5-1	few	TRBJ1-4	TRBD1	TGCGCCAGCAGCGGCGGGCAGGGGGGTGAAAAACTGTTTTTT	CASSGGQGGEKLFF
TRBV20-1	.	TRBJ2-3	TRBD1	TGCAGTGCTGAGACAGGGCGAGGAACAGATACGCAGTATTTT	CSAETGRGTDTQYF
TRBV6-6	.	TRBJ2-3	TRBD2	TGTGCCAGCACCCTAAGACTAGCTGGCACAGATACGCAGTATTTT	CASTLRLAGTDTQYF
TRBV20-1	few	TRBJ2-3	.	TGCAGTGCTAGTACGGGCGCAGATACGCAGTATTTT	CSASTGADTQYF
TRBV3-1	.	TRBJ2-5	.	TGTGCCAGCAGCCTCCGAGTGGCCGGGGAGACCCAGTACTTC	CASSLRVAGETQYF
TRBV2	.	TRBJ1-3	.	TGTGCCAGCAGTCCACAGGGTAGGCTGGGAAACACCATATATTTT	CASSPQGRLGNTIYF
TRBV12-3/TRBV12-4	few	TRBJ1-5	TRBD1	TGTGCCAGCAGTTCCAGGGGGGGGCGGACCCGCAATCAGCCCCAGCATTTT	CASSSRGGRTRNQPQHF
TRBV20-1	many	TRBJ2-3	.	TGCAGTGCTAGCCAAGAAGGGTTTGAGACAGATACGCAGTATTTT	CSASQEGFETDTQYF
TRBV5-1	.	TRBJ2-5	TRBD2	TGCGCCAGCAGCTCGGGACTAGCGGGAGGGCGCGAAGAGACCCAGTACTTC	CASSSGLAGGREETQYF
TRBV6-5	.	TRBJ2-3	TRBD2	TGTGCCAGCCACACCGCATCGGGGGGTGGTACAGATACGCAGTATTTT	CASHTASGGGTDTQYF
TRBV5-1	.	TRBJ2-2	.	TGCGCCAGCAGCTTGGGTAGCGACACCGGGGAGCTGTTTTTT	CASSLGSDTGELFF
TRBV10-3	.	TRBJ2-1	TRBD2	TGTGCCATCAGTGAGTCAAGCGGGGGGCACAATGAGCAGTTCTTC	CAISESSGGHNEQFF
TRBV7-7	.	TRBJ2-2	.	TGTGCCAGCAGCCATACCCCGGACAGAACGAACACCGGGGAGCTGTTTTTT	CASSHTPDRTNTGELFF
TRBV6-6	.	TRBJ1-3	TRBD1	TGTGCCAGCAGTCCTTGGACAGGAGTTGGAAACACCATATATTTT	CASSPWTGVGNTIYF
TRBV7-6	.	TRBJ2-1	TRBD2	TGTGCCAGCAGCCCTACTGCTAGCGGGGGTAGGAATGAGCAGTTCTTC	CASSPTASGGRNEQFF
TRBV18	.	TRBJ1-1	.	TGTGCCAGCTCACCAGACAGGACGAACACTGAAGCTTTCTTT	CASSPDRTNTEAFF
TRBV30	few	TRBJ2-2	.	TGTGCCGAGTCAAACACCGGGGAGCTGTTTTTT	CAESNTGELFF
TRBV19	once	TRBJ2-3	TRBD2	TGTGCCAGTAGTACCTGGACTAGCGGGTACCCAACAGATACGCAGTATTTT	CASSTWTSGYPTDTQYF
TRBV30	.	TRBJ1-5	TRBD1	TGTGCCTGGGGACAGGGCAATCAGCCCCAGCATTTT	CAWGQGNQPQHF
TRBV3-1	.	TRBJ2-7	.	TGTGCCAGCAGCCAAGATACGAGGACTTACGAGCAGTACTTC	CASSQDTRTYEQYF
TRBV7-9	few	TRBJ2-3	TRBD1	TGTGCCAGCAGCTTTTCTACAGGGGGTACGCAGTATTTT	CASSFSTGGTQYF
TRBV6-2/TRBV6-3	few	TRBJ2-7	.	TGTGCCAGCAGTTACCGGACAGTAGACTCCTACGAGCAGTACTTC	CASSYRTVDSYEQYF